This T cell receptor (beta chain) derives from a study of cytomegalovirus exposure and HLA in healthy donors. Study results and limitations: Roughly even sequencing depth across donors was the assumption behind the presence/absence analyses.

On this clone: Antigen unknown.

It was with 60 Vbeta and 13 Jbeta primers that the PCR ran. Data came from immunoSEQ multiplex PCR; TCRdb stores just in-frame clones and leaves some out. The sample lists 95,000 to 100,000 clones, roughly 85% occurring once. The ends were cut back, 4 bases at V and 5 bases at J, with 6 bases in the middle. CDR3 length: 11 amino acids. Per the germline V gene, CDR1 is ENHRY and CDR2 is SYGVKD. V is TRBV10-3 and J is TRBJ2-7, with D possibly being TRBD2 (6 bases). The clonotype comes from a young man in good health and CMV-seronegative. Source material: PBMCs. The CDR3 sequence is CAISGGDEQYF. CDR3 DNA: TGTGCCATCAGTGGGGGGGACGAGCAGTACTTC.